Presented here are 13 T cell receptor beta chains from one specimen sequenced in a study of T-cell memory formation after mild COVID-19. TCRdb itself ran the 5' RACE reads through MiXCR, one entry per CDR3 protein. The data contain tens of thousands of distinct CDR3 sequences, about 15% of them singletons. The sequenced sample consisted of PBMCs or a T cell subset sorted from them (not recorded which). The origin of the receptors is a young man who had mild COVID-19 (a few samples of this study predate the infection). Cell type and time point are not known.

The chain combines TRBV5-1 with TRBJ1-1; D remains ambiguous. Per germline, CDR1 SGHRS and CDR2 YFSETQ. The CDR3 runs to 14 residues. The V end lost 3 bases, the J end lost 1 base, and 10 bases lay between the germline ends. CDR3 sequence: CASSSRRANTEAFF. CDR3 nucleotides: TGCGCCAGCAGCTCGCGACGGGCGAACACTGAAGCTTTCTTT. Full variable domain (missing parts from reference TRBV5-1 and TRBJ1-1): KAGVTQTPRYLIKTRGQQVTLSCSPISGHRSVSWYQQTPGQGLQFLFEYFSETQRNKGNFPGRFSGRQFSNSRSEMNVSTLELGDSALYLCASSSRRANTEAFFGQGTRLTVV.

The rearrangement uses TRBV4-1 and TRBJ1-1, with D possibly matching TRBD1 (6 bases). This CDR3 has 16 amino acids. The ends were cut back, 6 bases at V and 0 bases at J, with 17 bases in the middle. Germline V gives CDR1 MGHRA, CDR2 YSYEKL. The DNA for the CDR3 is TGCGCCAGCAGACACACTCCGGGACACGTGAACACTGAAGCTTTCTTT. This translates into CASRHTPGHVNTEAFF.

This chain uses TRBV4-1 with TRBJ2-2; TRBD2 matches 12 bases. Germline V gene sequence: CDR1 MGHRA, CDR2 YSYEKL. The J segment lost 7 bases and the V segment lost 3 bases, leaving 6 bases of the junction unmatched. This CDR3 comprises 16 residues. The CDR3 loop is CASSHVLAGGFGELFF. The CDR3 DNA follows: TGCGCCAGCAGCCATGTACTAGCGGGGGGATTCGGGGAGCTGTTTTTT.

J is TRBJ1-5 and V is TRBV15, with 7 bases lining up with TRBD1. Trimming removed 3 bases from V and 3 bases from J; junction bases left unmatched: 14. Per the germline V gene, CDR1 is LNHNV and CDR2 is YYDKDF (reference sequence). This CDR3 spans 18 amino acids. In DNA form, the CDR3 reads TGTGCCACCAGCAGGACGACAGGGCGATCCCTCCCCAATCAGCCCCAGCATTTT. This translates into CATSRTTGRSLPNQPQHF.

This clonotype was seen more than once but under ten times. The chain links TRBV6-5 to TRBJ1-1; D is ambiguous. This CDR3 spans 13 amino acids. V lost 3 bases to trimming and J lost 4 bases, with 9 bases between them. Germline assignment: CDR1 MNHEY and CDR2 SVGAGI. Here the CDR3 reads CASSYGVSTEAFF. CDR3 sequence (DNA): TGTGCCAGCAGTTATGGGGTCAGCACTGAAGCTTTCTTT.

The gene calls are TRBV7-2 and TRBJ1-5; TRBD1 matches 9 bases. There are 14 residues in the CDR3. CDR1 and CDR2 from the germline V gene are SGHTA and FQGNSA. V lost 5 bases to trimming and J lost 6 bases; unmatched junction nucleotides: 5. The CDR3 coding sequence is TGTGCCAGCAGCCGGGGACAGGGAGGTCAGCCCCAGCATTTT. Translating gives CASSRGQGGQPQHF.

A few counts support this clonotype. The rearrangement links TRBV6-2 or TRBV6-3 to TRBJ2-7; 7 bases agree with TRBD1. The CDR3 is 11 residues long. CDR1 MNHEY and CDR2 SVGEGT come from the germline V gene. V trimming: 6 bases; J trimming: 12 bases; junction bases outside the gene matches: 8. DNA of the CDR3: TGTGCCAGCAGAATAGGACAGGACATGTACGTC. Its protein product is CASRIGQDMYV.

This clonotype came up many times. The chain employs TRBV4-1 and TRBJ2-5; the match to TRBD2 covers 7 bases. The germline gives CDR1 MGHRA, CDR2 YSYEKL. V shed 3 bases and J 6 bases; nucleotides not matched to a gene: 13. The CDR3 is 16 residues long. CDR3 nucleotides: TGCGCCAGCAGCCATTATCCGGGACTACCGCGGAAGACCCAGTACTTC. Protein: CASSHYPGLPRKTQYF.

This clonotype was counted only a few times. The gene calls are TRBV10-3 and TRBJ1-2; 8 nucleotides match TRBD1. The CDR3 spans 17 residues. J was trimmed by 1 base and V by 2 bases; bases with no gene match: 9. CDR1 ENHRY and CDR2 SYGVKD come from the germline V gene. This CDR3 reads CAISEPGQGDFNYGYTF. The CDR3 nucleotides are TGTGCCATCAGTGAGCCCGGACAGGGCGACTTTAACTATGGCTACACCTTC.

In this sample, this clonotype turned up a few times. The chain employs TRBV6-2 or TRBV6-3 and TRBJ2-1; tentatively, D is TRBD2 (6 bases). CDR1 MNHEY and CDR2 SVGEGT come from the germline V gene. Between the trimmed V and J ends, which lost 0 bases and 8 bases, there was a span of 14 bases. The CDR3 consists of 15 residues. The CDR3 is CASSYSAGPGDEQFF. CDR3 DNA: TGTGCCAGCAGTTACTCGGCGGGGCCGGGGGATGAGCAGTTCTTC.

The J gene is TRBJ1-1, the V gene TRBV7-9; 10 bases match TRBD1. Trimming took 9 bases from V and 1 from J; bases not matched to a gene: 2. The CDR3 has 13 residues. Germline V gene data show CDR1 as SEHNR and CDR2 as FQNEAQ (reference sequence). The CDR3 coding sequence is TGTGCCAGTAGACAGGGGGCGAACACTGAAGCTTTCTTT. Translated, it gives CASRQGANTEAFF.

The J gene is TRBJ1-6, the V gene TRBV27; D not certain. There are 13 residues in the CDR3. CDR1 and CDR2 (germline): MNHEY, SMNVEV (reference sequence). Trimming removed 2 bases from V and 8 bases from J, with 7 bases in between. The CDR3 spells CASSLIWDSPLHF. CDR3 coding DNA: TGTGCCAGCAGTTTAATCTGGGATTCACCCCTCCACTTT.

This clonotype was recorded a few times. The chain uses TRBV7-6 and TRBJ2-1; TRBD2 matches 9 bases. Looked up from germline, CDR1 is SGHVS and CDR2 is FNYEAQ. CDR3 length equals 15 residues. V was clipped by 5 bases and J by 0 bases; unmatched bases: 2. Here the CDR3 reads CASSRAGGSYNEQFF. The CDR3 coding sequence is TGTGCCAGCAGCCGAGCGGGGGGCTCCTACAATGAGCAGTTCTTC.